This paragraph covers one T cell receptor (beta chain) sequence. Its antigen remains unidentified. The germline V gene has CDR1 SGDLS and CDR2 YYNGEE. V was shortened by 6 bases and J by 0 bases, with 15 bases between the two germline ends. This CDR3 comprises 16 residues. These data belong to a study of shared clonotypes between healthy human individuals. Study details: Donors consisted of two women and three men between 18 and 49. Per donor, three plates held CD4 naive cells, three held CD4 memory, two held CD8 naive and one held CD8 memory. Study outcomes and limitations: In contrast to clonotypes shared by all four donors, non-shared clonotypes had lower generation probabilities.

Produced via immunoSEQ multiplex PCR; TCRdb's table is partial and in-frame only. The sample contains 780,000 or so clones, approximately 72% of which appear only once. The receptor was derived from a woman aged 25 to 39 in good health. Sequencing was done on a sample of memory CD4+ T cells sorted from blood. Subset reported: CD45RA-negative fraction. This sequence joins TRBV9 and TRBJ2-2; D remains ambiguous. CDR3 sequence reads: CASTKGHRTNTGELFF. CDR3 in DNA: TGTGCCAGCACCAAAGGTCACAGAACGAACACCGGGGAGCTGTTTTTT.